This T cell receptor (beta chain) was documented in a study of OX40 agonist ivuxolimab in advanced cancers. Overall study context: Prior checkpoint blockade (anti-PD-1, anti-PD-L1 or anti-CTLA-4) was permitted; over 30% had it.

There are 16 residues in the CDR3. Trimming removed 4 bases from V and 5 bases from J; junction bases left unmatched: 11. Germline CDR1 MNHEY, CDR2 SVGAGI. The data were produced by immunoSEQ multiplex PCR, yet TCRdb's version contains in-frame clones alone and is incomplete. The sample holds about 69,000 clones, 90% seen once. The receptor was isolated from an adult with an advanced solid tumor such as melanoma, head and neck, liver or kidney cancer. Source: CD4+ or CD8+ T cells sorted from blood, taken in a trial of the OX40 agonist ivuxolimab. The chain has TRBV6-5 and TRBJ2-5; 9 nucleotides match TRBD2. CDR3 in DNA: TGTGCCAGCAGTTCCGGGACTAGCACAGGCTTGGAGACCCAGTACTTC. It specifies CASSSGTSTGLETQYF.